One T cell receptor beta chain is described in this entry. This sample stems from a study of type 1 regulatory T cells. Study summary: This in vitro CD4 product, T-allo10, is enriched for Tr1 cells and alloantigen-specific.

MiXCR, run by TCRdb on the reads, gives a single entry per CDR3 protein. The profile shows about 20,000 distinct CDR3 sequences, about 9.4% of them singletons. The ends lost 7 bases at V and 1 base at J; junction bases unmatched: 4. This CDR3 has 15 residues. CDR1 and CDR2 (germline): SNHLY, FYNNEI. This clonotype originated in a human donor in good health. The chain has TRBV2 and TRBJ2-2; 9 nucleotides match TRBD2. The specimen sequenced was CD4+ T cells, either the whole sample or a sorted fraction (not recorded which). The CDR3 nucleotides read TGTGCCAGCAATCGACTAGCGGAGAACACCGGGGAGCTGTTTTTT. Translation gives CASNRLAENTGELFF.